This T cell receptor beta chain was identified in a study of blood T cell repertoires in COVID-19 (dated by TCRdb to between 2020 and 2021). Notes on the research overall: Samples from collaborators originated in the United States, Italy and Spain and spanned both the acute and convalescent phases of COVID-19. Deeply sampled blood TCRbeta repertoires from subjects exposed to, actively infected with, or recovered from COVID-19 were included in the dataset. The material from the prospective study consisted of cDNA or gDNA derived from T cells, B-cell-depleted T cells, or PBMCs. The repertoires were made available in a free public database intended to serve as a resource for research on the immune response to SARS-CoV-2. Where available, HLA class I and class II types were taken from metadata supplied by the sample provider and were not determined by assay-based typing. The samples were drawn from the first 160 participants of the ongoing ImmuneRACE study and from over 950 subjects provided by 6 global collaborators. The sample metadata nearly always contained a de-identified subject ID, COVID-19 status, age in years and sex.

Trimming takes 6 bases off V and 6 bases off J; junction bases not matched to a gene: 12. The CDR1 and CDR2 encoded by the germline V gene are SGHVS and FQNEAQ. The CDR3 runs 17 amino acids, cysteine and phenylalanine included. CDR3 DNA only is kept here, 51 bases in frame from base 1. TCRbeta CDR3 regions were amplified from genomic DNA using the immunoSEQ Assay, a bias-controlled multiplex PCR. The paper's data handling went like this. The number of nucleated cells in each sample was estimated by amplification of reference gene primers within the assay. To quantify the absolute abundance of each unique TCRbeta CDR3 rearrangement, sequence reads were collapsed and filtered. For each sample, productive Simpson clonality was calculated as the square root of Simpson's diversity index over productive rearrangements. TCRdb obtained this table from immuneACCESS and retained in-frame rearrangements with V and J assigned. These tables miss some clones; where compared with another copy, unresolved V genes account for less than half of the shortfall, and the remainder is unexplained. V, J and clone size are those of that table, while D and trimming were read from the DNA. For this sample there are 100,000 to 120,000 clones; 60% to 80% appear just once. 16% of the sample is in the top ten clones.

Overall results and qualifications from the work: Clinical and demographic metadata were provided uncurated, with the amount varying by source and participant.

Whole blood was collected in K2EDTA tubes by collaborating institutions according to the institutions' own protocols. Collaborator samples were shipped for TCRbeta analysis as frozen whole blood, isolated PBMCs, or DNA extracted from either sample type. On this clone: The specificity of this receptor is unknown. No base quality values were provided; no much bigger clone lies one nucleotide off.

This TCR came from a woman aged 80 or older with active or convalescent COVID-19. This chain is built from TRBV7-8 and TRBJ2-1; the junction holds 12 bases that match TRBD2. The sequencing sample was made of peripheral blood. The CDR3 corresponds to CASRHIPLAGGPNEQFF. The DNA reads as follows: TGTGCCAGCAGGCATATACCCCTAGCGGGAGGGCCCAATGAGCAGTTCTTC.